The source of this T cell receptor beta chain is a study of OX40 agonist ivuxolimab in advanced cancers. Study at large: Those enrolled were about 80% male, with a mean age of roughly 62 years and ages from roughly 20 to 90.

Study-wide points: Fewer expanded clones were found on average in CD4+ than in CD8+ T cells.

Regarding this clone: Its specificity is not known.

Sequencing used immunoSEQ multiplex PCR; TCRdb keeps in-frame clones, though not all of them. In the table there are tens of thousands of clones, 65% to 85% of which are singletons. Germline V gene lookup returns CDR1 SGHRS and CDR2 YFSETQ. Trimming removed 0 bases from V and 7 bases from J, with 10 bases in between. The CDR3 loop spans 14 amino acids. The rearrangement links TRBV5-1 to TRBJ1-4; tentatively, D is TRBD1 (6 bases). The sample consisted of CD4+ or CD8+ T cells sorted from blood, taken in a trial of the OX40 agonist ivuxolimab. This clonotype was sampled from an adult with an advanced solid tumor such as melanoma, head and neck, liver or kidney cancer. The DNA for the CDR3 is TGCGCCAGCAGCTTGGGGGGGGCGAGTGAAAAACTGTTTTTT. This encodes CASSLGGASEKLFF.